This T cell receptor beta chain derives from a study of T cell responses to AZD1222 COVID-19 vaccine. This table comes from immunoSEQ multiplex PCR, and its TCRdb copy is limited to in-frame clones, with some not included. Of 150,000 to 200,000 clones listed, approximately 90% are singletons. Recipients boosted at about 4 weeks or about 12 weeks are pooled. Comment on this clone: Its target is not known.

The V gene's germline CDR1 is MNHEY and CDR2 SVGEGT. The V gene lost 0 bases and the J gene lost 2 bases, with 5 bases spanning the gap. The CDR3 totals 13 residues. Broader study findings: The study identified only 6 or 7 AZD1222 recipients as seropositive at baseline. Unmutated variant regions are reportedly the target of nearly half of TCRs that are spike-specific.

The TCR was taken from an adult who received the AZD1222 COVID-19 vaccine. Sequencing was performed on peripheral blood, taken 28 days after the second AZD1222 dose. The chain employs TRBV6-2 or TRBV6-3 and TRBJ2-7; perhaps TRBD1 as D (5 bases). Here the CDR3 reads CASSYSDTYEQYF. The CDR3 DNA follows: TGTGCCAGCAGTTACTCGGACACCTACGAGCAGTACTTC.